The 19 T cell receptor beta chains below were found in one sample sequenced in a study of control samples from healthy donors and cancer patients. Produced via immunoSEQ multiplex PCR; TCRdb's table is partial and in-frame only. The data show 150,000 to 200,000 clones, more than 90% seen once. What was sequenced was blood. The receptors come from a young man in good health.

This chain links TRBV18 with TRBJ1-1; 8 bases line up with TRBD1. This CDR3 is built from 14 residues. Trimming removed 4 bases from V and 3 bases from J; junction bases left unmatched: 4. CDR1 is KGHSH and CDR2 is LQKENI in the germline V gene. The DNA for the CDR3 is TGTGCCAGCTCACTTTCGACAGGGGACACTGAAGCTTTCTTT. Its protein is CASSLSTGDTEAFF. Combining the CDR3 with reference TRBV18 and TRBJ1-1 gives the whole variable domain NAGVMQNPRHLVRRRGQEARLRCSPMKGHSHVYWYRQLPEEGLKFMVYLQKENIIDESGMPKERFSAEFPKEGPSILRIQQVVRGDSAAYFCASSLSTGDTEAFFGQGTRLTVV.

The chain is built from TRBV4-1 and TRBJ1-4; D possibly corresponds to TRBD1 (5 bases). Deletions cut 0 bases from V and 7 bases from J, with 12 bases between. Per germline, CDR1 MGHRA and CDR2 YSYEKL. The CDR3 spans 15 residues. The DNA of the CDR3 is TGCGCCAGCAGCCAAGATCCCAGGGACGGTGAAAAACTGTTTTTT. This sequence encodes CASSQDPRDGEKLFF.

This CDR3 reads CASSETPGSSYNEQFF. For the CDR3, the DNA is TGCGCCAGCAGTGAGACCCCGGGGAGCTCCTACAATGAGCAGTTCTTC. The rearrangement uses TRBV10-1 and TRBJ2-1; maybe TRBD2 (5 bases). The germline CDR1 and CDR2 sequences are WNHNN and SYGVQD (reference sequence). Trimming took 2 bases from V and 0 from J, leaving 11 bases between them. The CDR3 sequence is 16 residues long.

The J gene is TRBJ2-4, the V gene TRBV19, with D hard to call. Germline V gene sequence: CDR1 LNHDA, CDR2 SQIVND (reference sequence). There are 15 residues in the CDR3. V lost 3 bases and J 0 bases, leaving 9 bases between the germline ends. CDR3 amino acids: CASSMTDLAKNIQYF. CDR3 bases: TGTGCCAGTAGTATGACTGATCTAGCCAAAAACATTCAGTACTTC.

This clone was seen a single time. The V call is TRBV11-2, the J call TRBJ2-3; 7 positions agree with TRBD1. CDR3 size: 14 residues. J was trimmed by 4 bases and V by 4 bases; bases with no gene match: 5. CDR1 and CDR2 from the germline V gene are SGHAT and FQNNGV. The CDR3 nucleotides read TGTGCCAGCAGCTGGGGGCAGGGGGCAGATACGCAGTATTTT. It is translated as CASSWGQGADTQYF.

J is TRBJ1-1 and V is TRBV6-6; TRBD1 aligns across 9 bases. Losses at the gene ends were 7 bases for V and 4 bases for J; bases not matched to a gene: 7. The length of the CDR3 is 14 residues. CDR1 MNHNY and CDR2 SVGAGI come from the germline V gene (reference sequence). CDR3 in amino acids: CASTQTGGRTEAFF. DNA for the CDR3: TGTGCCAGCACCCAAACAGGGGGCCGCACTGAAGCTTTCTTT.

The CDR3 nucleotides read TGTGCCAGCAGCTTACCCTCAGGGGGCGGGGAGACCCAGTACTTC. Translated: CASSLPSGGGETQYF. The chain is built from TRBV5-4 and TRBJ2-5, with 8 positions matching TRBD1. CDR3 length equals 15 residues. The germline V gene encodes CDR1 SGHNT and CDR2 YYREEE (reference sequence). V shed 2 bases and J 5 bases; nucleotides not matched to a gene: 8.

The DNA for the CDR3 is TGTGCCAGCAGTTTATCTCGGGTCTACGAGCAGTACTTC. It is translated as CASSLSRVYEQYF. The J gene is TRBJ2-7, the V gene TRBV27, with unresolved D. Trimming removed 0 bases at V and 3 bases at J, with 6 bases between. There are 13 residues in the CDR3. Germline CDR1 reads MNHEY; CDR2 reads SMNVEV (reference sequence).

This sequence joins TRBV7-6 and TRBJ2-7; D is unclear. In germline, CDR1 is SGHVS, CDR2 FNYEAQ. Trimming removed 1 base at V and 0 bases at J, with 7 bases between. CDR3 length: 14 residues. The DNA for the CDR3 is TGTGCCAGCAGCTTAGAACCCCACTCCTACGAGCAGTACTTC. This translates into CASSLEPHSYEQYF.

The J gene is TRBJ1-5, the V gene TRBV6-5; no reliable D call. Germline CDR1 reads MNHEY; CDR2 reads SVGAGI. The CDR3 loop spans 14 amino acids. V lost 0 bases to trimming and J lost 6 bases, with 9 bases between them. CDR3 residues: CASSYSAEGQPQHF. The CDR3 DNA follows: TGTGCCAGCAGTTACTCTGCAGAGGGTCAGCCCCAGCATTTT.

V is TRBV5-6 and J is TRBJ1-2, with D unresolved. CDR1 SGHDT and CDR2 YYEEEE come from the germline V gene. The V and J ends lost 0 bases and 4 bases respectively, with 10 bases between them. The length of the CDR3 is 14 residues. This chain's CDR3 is CASSLGLNLYGYTF. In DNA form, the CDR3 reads TGTGCCAGCAGCTTGGGACTGAACCTCTATGGCTACACCTTC.

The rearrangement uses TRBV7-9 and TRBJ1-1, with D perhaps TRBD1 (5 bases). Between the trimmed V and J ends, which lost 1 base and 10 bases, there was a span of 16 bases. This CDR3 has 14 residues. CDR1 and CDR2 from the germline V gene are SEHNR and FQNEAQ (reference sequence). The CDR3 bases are TGTGCCAGCAGCTTAGTCGGGGGTAGCGGGGTAGCTTTCTTT. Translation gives CASSLVGGSGVAFF.

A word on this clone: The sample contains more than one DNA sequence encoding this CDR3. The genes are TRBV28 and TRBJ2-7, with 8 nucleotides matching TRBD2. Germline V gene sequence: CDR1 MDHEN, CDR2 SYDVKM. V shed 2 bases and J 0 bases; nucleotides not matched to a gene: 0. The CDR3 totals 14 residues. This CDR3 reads CASSLLAGSYEQYF. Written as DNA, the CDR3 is TGTGCCAGCAGTTTACTAGCGGGCTCCTACGAGCAGTACTTC.

CDR3 bases: TGTGCCAGCAGCTTGGCGGTGGGGCCTAGCACAGATACGCAGTATTTT. Encoded protein: CASSLAVGPSTDTQYF. This chain connects TRBV7-9 to TRBJ2-3; D may be TRBD1 (5 bases). CDR1 and CDR2 from the germline V gene are SEHNR and FQNEAQ (reference sequence). CDR3 length equals 16 residues. V was shortened by 3 bases and J by 0 bases, with 13 bases between the two germline ends.

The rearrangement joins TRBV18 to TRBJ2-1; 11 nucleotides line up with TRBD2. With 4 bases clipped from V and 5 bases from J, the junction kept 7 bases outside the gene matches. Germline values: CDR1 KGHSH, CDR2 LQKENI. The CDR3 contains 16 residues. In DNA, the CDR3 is TGTGCCAGCTCACTATTAGCGGGAGGGCCCGACAATGAGCAGTTCTTC. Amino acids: CASSLLAGGPDNEQFF. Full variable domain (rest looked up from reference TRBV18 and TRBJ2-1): NAGVMQNPRHLVRRRGQEARLRCSPMKGHSHVYWYRQLPEEGLKFMVYLQKENIIDESGMPKERFSAEFPKEGPSILRIQQVVRGDSAAYFCASSLLAGGPDNEQFFGPGTRLTVL.

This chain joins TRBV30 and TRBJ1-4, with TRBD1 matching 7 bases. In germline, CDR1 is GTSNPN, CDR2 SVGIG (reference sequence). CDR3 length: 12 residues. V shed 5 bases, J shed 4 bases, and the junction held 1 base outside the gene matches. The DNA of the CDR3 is TGTGCCTGGTCAGGGGGTAATGAAAAACTGTTTTTT. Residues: CAWSGGNEKLFF.

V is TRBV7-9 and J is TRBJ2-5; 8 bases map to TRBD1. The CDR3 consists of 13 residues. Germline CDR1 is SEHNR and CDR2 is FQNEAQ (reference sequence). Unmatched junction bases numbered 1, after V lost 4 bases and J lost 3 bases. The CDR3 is CASSWTGKETQYF. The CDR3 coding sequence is TGTGCCAGCAGCTGGACAGGGAAAGAGACCCAGTACTTC.

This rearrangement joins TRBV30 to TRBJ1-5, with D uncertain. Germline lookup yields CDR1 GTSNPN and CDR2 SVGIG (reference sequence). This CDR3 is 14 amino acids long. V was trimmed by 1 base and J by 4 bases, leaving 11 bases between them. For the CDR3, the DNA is TGTGCCTGGAGTGAGGGCTTATGGAATCAGCCCCAGCATTTT. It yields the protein CAWSEGLWNQPQHF.

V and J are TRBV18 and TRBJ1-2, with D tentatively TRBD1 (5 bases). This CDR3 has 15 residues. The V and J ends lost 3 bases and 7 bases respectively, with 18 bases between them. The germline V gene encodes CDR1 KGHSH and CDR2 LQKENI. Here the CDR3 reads CASSPAGAGGRGYTF. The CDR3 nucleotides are TGTGCCAGCTCACCCGCCGGAGCGGGGGGACGTGGCTACACCTTC.